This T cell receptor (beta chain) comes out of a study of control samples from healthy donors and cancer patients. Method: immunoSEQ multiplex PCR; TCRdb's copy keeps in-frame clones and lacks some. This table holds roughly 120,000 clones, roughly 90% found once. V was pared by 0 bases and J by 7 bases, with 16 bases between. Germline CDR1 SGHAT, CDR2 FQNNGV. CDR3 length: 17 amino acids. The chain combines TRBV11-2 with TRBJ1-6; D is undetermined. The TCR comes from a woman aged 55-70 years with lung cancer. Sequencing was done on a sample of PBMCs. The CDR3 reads CASSLDRPAAGNSPLHF. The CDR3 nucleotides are TGTGCCAGCAGCTTAGATCGTCCGGCCGCAGGAAATTCACCCCTCCACTTT.